This T cell receptor beta chain was captured in a study of OX40 agonist ivuxolimab in advanced cancers. V dropped 5 bases and J dropped 7; count of bases not matched to a gene: 9. The CDR3 consists of 15 residues. Germline V gives CDR1 SGHAT, CDR2 FQNNGV. Generated by immunoSEQ multiplex PCR, the TCRdb table keeps only in-frame clones and is missing some. The sample comprises about 37,000 clones, roughly 87% of which are singletons, and 19% rests with the top ten. The TCR originated in an adult with an advanced solid tumor such as melanoma, head and neck, liver or kidney cancer. The sequences come from CD4+ or CD8+ T cells sorted from blood, collected in a trial of the OX40 agonist ivuxolimab. The gene calls are TRBV11-2 and TRBJ2-2, with 8 bases fitting TRBD2. The CDR3 nucleotides read TGTGCCAGCAGCATCCCCGGGACTAGGTACGGGGAGCTGTTTTTT. The encoded protein is CASSIPGTRYGELFF.